This TCR beta chain was identified in a study of control samples from healthy donors and cancer patients. This clone was observed a handful of times. Sequencing used immunoSEQ multiplex PCR; TCRdb keeps in-frame clones, though not all of them. This table has nearly 200,000 clones, around 93% appearing once. The source is a young man in good health. The sequenced sample consisted of blood.

CDR3 residues: CASIKQGAGQPQHF. The CDR3 DNA sequence: TGTGCCAGTATCAAACAGGGGGCCGGTCAGCCCCAGCATTTT. The J gene is TRBJ1-5, the V gene TRBV19, with TRBD1 identical over 9 bases. The length of the CDR3 is 14 residues. J was trimmed by 6 bases and V by 7 bases; bases with no gene match: 7. The germline V gene encodes CDR1 LNHDA and CDR2 SQIVND (reference sequence).